This is a list of T cell receptor beta chains from one sample in a study of cytomegalovirus exposure and HLA in healthy donors. Measured with immunoSEQ multiplex PCR; TCRdb has only the in-frame clones, and not every one. The data contain 100,000 to 150,000 clones, around 83% of them singletons. Source material: PBMCs. These receptors all come from a woman aged 50 to 60 in good health and CMV-seropositive. The CDR3 runs from the conserved cysteine through the conserved F or W. The D gene is left open where the match is weak. The size field is filled for only some rows; it gives once, few, many or a size class.

v_call	d_call	j_call	clone_size	cdr3_nt	cdr3_aa
TRBV14	TRBD1	TRBJ1-2	-	TGTGCCAGCAGCCAAGGACAGGGGAACTATGGCTACACCTTC	CASSQGQGNYGYTF
TRBV5-8	TRBD2	TRBJ2-7	-	TGTGCCAGCAGCTTGCCCGGGGGGGCCTACGAGCAGTACTTC	CASSLPGGAYEQYF
TRBV5-4	-	TRBJ2-1	-	TGTGCCAGCAGCTTGGAAGGTCGGGGGAGTGAGCAGTTCTTC	CASSLEGRGSEQFF
TRBV6-1	TRBD2	TRBJ2-2	-	TGTGCCAGCAGTGAACTAGCGGGAGGGCCCGGGGAGCTGTTTTTT	CASSELAGGPGELFF
TRBV5-6	-	TRBJ1-5	-	TGTGCCAGCAGCTTTCGGGGTCTGCATCAGCCCCAGCATTTT	CASSFRGLHQPQHF
TRBV28	-	TRBJ2-1	few	TGTGCCAGCAGTTTTAGAACCTACAATGAGCAGTTCTTC	CASSFRTYNEQFF
TRBV7-8	TRBD1	TRBJ1-2	-	TGTGCCAGCAGCTCCGGACAGGGGATGAGGGAGCTCTATGGCTACACCTTC	CASSSGQGMRELYGYTF
TRBV19	TRBD1	TRBJ1-1	-	TGTGCCAGTAGTATAGCTCAGGGGGTAAGGCGCACTGAAGCTTTCTTT	CASSIAQGVRRTEAFF
TRBV29-1	TRBD1	TRBJ1-1	-	TGCAGCGTAGGGACAGGGAAGGACACTGAAGCTTTCTTT	CSVGTGKDTEAFF
TRBV7-3	TRBD2	TRBJ2-1	once	TGTGCCAGCAGCCGGGGACTAGCGGGAGAACCTGAGCAGTTCTTC	CASSRGLAGEPEQFF
TRBV7-3	-	TRBJ2-7	-	TGTGCCAGCAGCCCGGTAGGGGGCTACGAGCAGTACTTC	CASSPVGGYEQYF
TRBV6-5	TRBD1	TRBJ1-1	-	TGTGCCAGCAGTGTGGACAGGGGGACTGAAGCTTTCTTT	CASSVDRGTEAFF
TRBV5-1	-	TRBJ1-2	-	TGCGCCAGCGGCCGGGACATCAATTCTGGGGGCTACACCTTC	CASGRDINSGGYTF
TRBV6-6	TRBD2	TRBJ2-1	-	TGTGCCAGCAGTTACGCGGCTAGCGGGGGGAATGAGCAGTTCTTC	CASSYAASGGNEQFF
TRBV7-9	TRBD2	TRBJ2-1	once	TGTGCCAGCAGACGGGCCGTAGGCCGGGAGGGCTACAATGAGCAGTTCTTC	CASRRAVGREGYNEQFF